The T cell receptor (beta chain) under discussion was sequenced for a study of blood T cell repertoires in COVID-19. Whole-study context: The samples span acute and convalescent COVID-19 from the United States, Italy and Spain. From T cells, B-cell-depleted T cells, or PBMCs came the material, which was cDNA or gDNA.

J lost 7 bases, V lost 3 bases, and 6 bases had no gene match. The germline V gene encodes CDR1 MNHEY and CDR2 SVGEGT. There are 14 residues in the CDR3. This clone was detected only once. Methods used by the authors: Reference gene primer amplification gave nucleated cell count estimates. TCRdb's table, derived via immunoSEQ multiplex PCR, lists solely in-frame clones and lacks some. Clone size and V and J calls were adopted from that table, with D and trimming inferred from the DNA. Of around 66,000 clones in the sample, around 80% were seen once. The gene calls are TRBV6-2 or TRBV6-3 and TRBJ2-7, with 10 bases lining up with TRBD2. The clonotype was recovered from a human donor in a cohort sampled during active COVID-19. Sequenced input: peripheral blood. CDR3 nucleotide sequence: TGTGCCAGCAGTTATAGCGGGGGGTTTGGTGAGCAGTACTTC. Its translation is CASSYSGGFGEQYF.